Each of the 24 T cell receptor beta chains below was sequenced from the same sample in a study of early T cells in non-severe SARS-CoV-2 infection. TCRdb passed the 5' RACE reads through MiXCR, listing each CDR3 protein once. The profile covers around 39,000 distinct CDR3 sequences, with 5% to 5.5% appearing a single time and around 5.8% taken by the ten largest. The input for sequencing was whole blood, taken at baseline. The origin of the receptors is an adult who was a healthcare worker with PCR-confirmed SARS-CoV-2 infection or an uninfected control (not recorded which).

V is TRBV5-1 and J is TRBJ2-2, with D possibly TRBD2 on 6 matching bases. This CDR3 is 16 amino acids long. Germline V gives CDR1 SGHRS, CDR2 YFSETQ. V lost 0 bases to trimming and J lost 5 bases, with 14 bases between them. The CDR3 reads CASSLDWGRGTGELFF. The CDR3 region has the DNA TGCGCCAGCAGCTTGGATTGGGGTCGGGGGACCGGGGAGCTGTTTTTT.

In this sample, this clonotype turned up many times. The chain recombines TRBV7-9 with TRBJ2-4; 8 bases are shared with TRBD1. The CDR3 consists of 14 residues. V lost 5 bases, J lost 3 bases, and 3 bases stayed unmatched. Germline V lookup: CDR1 SEHNR, CDR2 FQNEAQ (reference sequence). The CDR3 loop is CASSGQGSKNIQYF. The CDR3 DNA sequence: TGTGCCAGCAGCGGACAGGGCAGCAAAAACATTCAGTACTTC. The full variable domain, with the rest looked up from reference TRBV7-9 and TRBJ2-4, is DTGVSQNPRHKITKRGQNVTFRCDPISEHNRLYWYRQTLGQGPEFLTYFQNEAQLEKSRLLSDRFSAERPKGSFSTLEIQRTEQGDSAMYLCASSGQGSKNIQYFGAGTRLSVL.

This clonotype was counted between two and nine times. This chain joins TRBV18 and TRBJ1-5; the D is unclear. Germline loops: CDR1 KGHSH, CDR2 LQKENI. The V end lost 3 bases, the J end lost 6 bases, and 15 bases lay between the germline ends. This CDR3 contains 15 residues. CDR3 residues: CASSPQKGMGQPQHF. The CDR3, as DNA: TGTGCCAGCTCACCCCAAAAGGGAATGGGTCAGCCCCAGCATTTT.

This chain uses TRBV3-1 with TRBJ2-3; the match to TRBD2 covers 11 bases. Looked up from germline, CDR1 is LGHDT and CDR2 is YNNKEL (reference sequence). V shed 0 bases, J shed 6 bases, and the junction held 8 bases outside the gene matches. This CDR3 spans 17 amino acids. In nucleotides, the CDR3 is TGTGCCAGCAGCCAAGAGAAAATAGCGGGAGGGCCGGATACGCAGTATTTT. It yields the protein CASSQEKIAGGPDTQYF.

This clonotype has a count of ten or more. The CDR3 region has the DNA TGTGCCAGCAGGCGGGCGACTAACACTGAAGCTTTCTTT. This gives the protein CASRRATNTEAFF. The rearrangement uses TRBV6-4 and TRBJ1-1; D gene uncertain. Trimming removed 6 bases from V and 2 bases from J, with 10 bases in between. CDR3 size: 13 residues. The V gene's germline CDR1 is MRHNA and CDR2 SNTAGT.

This chain uses TRBV18 with TRBJ1-6; maybe TRBD1 (6 bases). This CDR3 has 12 residues. Trimming took off 4 bases at V and 15 bases at J, with 13 bases between the two ends. The germline V gene has CDR1 KGHSH and CDR2 LQKENI. CDR3 in DNA: TGTGCCAGCTCACTGGGCACAGGGATCCTCCACTTT. Residues: CASSLGTGILHF.

This clonotype has a count of ten or more. The chain has TRBV18 and TRBJ1-4; D is uncertain. Germline V gene lookup returns CDR1 KGHSH and CDR2 LQKENI. V lost 3 bases and J lost 4, with 6 bases in between. This CDR3 is built from 13 residues. The CDR3 reads CASSPYSNEKLFF. The CDR3 coding sequence is TGTGCCAGCTCACCCTACAGTAATGAAAAACTGTTTTTT.

This clonotype came up many times. The chain joins TRBV7-2 to TRBJ1-6; 7 bases line up with TRBD1. CDR1 SGHTA and CDR2 FQGNSA come from the germline V gene. V lost 0 bases, J lost 14 bases, and 10 bases stayed unmatched. The CDR3 spans 15 residues. The CDR3 spells CASSLAGRGFVTLHF. The CDR3 DNA follows: TGTGCCAGCAGCTTAGCGGGCAGGGGGTTCGTAACCCTCCACTTT.

This clonotype was observed a handful of times. The chain joins TRBV9 to TRBJ2-1, with D perhaps matching TRBD2 (5 bases). The V end was cut by 3 bases, the J end by 5 bases, with 12 bases between. Germline V gene lookup returns CDR1 SGDLS and CDR2 YYNGEE. There are 14 residues in the CDR3. CDR3 nucleotides: TGTGCCAGCAGCGGTCGGCTAGCCCACAATGAGCAGTTCTTC. Translated, it gives CASSGRLAHNEQFF.

This clonotype was picked up many times. The junction shows a germline mismatch at one end, possibly a read error. This rearrangement joins TRBV7-3 to TRBJ2-1; 9 bases agree with TRBD2. This CDR3 spans 16 amino acids. Germline CDR1 SGHTA, CDR2 FQGTGA. The CDR3 region is CASRGSGSGSHNEQFF. CDR3 DNA: TGTGCCAGCAGAGGTAGCGGGAGTGGCTCCCACAATGAGCAGTTCTTC.

This clonotype came up a few times. This chain uses TRBV5-1 with TRBJ1-3; D not certain. Germline V gene lookup returns CDR1 SGHRS and CDR2 YFSETQ. V lost 5 bases to trimming and J lost 0 bases, with 9 bases between them. The CDR3 contains 14 residues. The CDR3 reads CASRPSNSGNTIYF. For the CDR3, the DNA is TGCGCCAGCAGACCGAGCAACTCTGGAAACACCATATATTTT.

Many counts were recorded for this clonotype. The rearrangement links TRBV5-1 to TRBJ2-7, with TRBD1 matching 9 bases. V gave up 3 bases and J gave up 0 bases; unmatched junction bases: 4. The CDR3 loop spans 15 amino acids. Germline CDR1 reads SGHRS; CDR2 reads YFSETQ. CDR3 in amino acids: CASSWTGQGSYEQYF. Written as DNA, the CDR3 is TGCGCCAGCAGCTGGACGGGACAGGGCTCCTACGAGCAGTACTTC.

This clonotype showed up many times. The V gene is TRBV10-1, the J gene TRBJ2-5; 9 bases map to TRBD1. Losses at the gene ends were 10 bases for V and 5 bases for J; bases not matched to a gene: 8. This CDR3 is built from 13 residues. CDR1 is WNHNN and CDR2 is SYGVQD in the germline V gene (reference sequence). CDR3 residues: CAKGRDREETQYF. In nucleotides, the CDR3 is TGCGCCAAGGGCCGGGACAGGGAGGAGACCCAGTACTTC.

This clonotype appeared many times. V and J are TRBV30 and TRBJ2-5; 9 bases align to TRBD2. The CDR3 totals 14 residues. J was trimmed by 2 bases and V by 2 bases; bases with no gene match: 3. Germline lookup yields CDR1 GTSNPN and CDR2 SVGIG (reference sequence). The CDR3 region is CAWSLAGLQETQYF. The DNA of the CDR3 is TGTGCCTGGAGTCTAGCGGGGTTACAAGAGACCCAGTACTTC. The complete variable domain, with remaining parts taken from reference TRBV30 and TRBJ2-5, reads SQTIHQWPATLVQPVGSPLSLECTVEGTSNPNLYWYRQAAGRGLQLLFYSVGIGQISSEVPQNLSASRPQDRQFILSSKKLLLSDSGFYLCAWSLAGLQETQYFGPGTRLLVL.

There are many counts of this clonotype. This chain connects TRBV5-1 to TRBJ2-5; a possible D gene is TRBD1 (6 bases). Germline V gene lookup returns CDR1 SGHRS and CDR2 YFSETQ. V was pared by 4 bases and J by 1 base, with 8 bases between. The CDR3 length is 13 residues. This chain's CDR3 is CASSLDSQETQYF. The DNA of the CDR3 is TGCGCCAGCAGCCTGGACAGCCAAGAGACCCAGTACTTC.

This clonotype was recorded at least ten times. The chain links TRBV5-1 to TRBJ1-2, with D possibly TRBD1 on 6 matching bases. The ends were cut back, 1 base at V and 4 bases at J, with 11 bases in the middle. The CDR3 has 14 amino acids. The V gene's germline CDR1 is SGHRS and CDR2 YFSETQ. The CDR3 DNA follows: TGCGCCAGCAGCTTGTCAGGGGAGGGCTATGGCTACACCTTC. Residues: CASSLSGEGYGYTF.

This clonotype was recorded a few times. The J gene is TRBJ2-3, the V gene TRBV7-2; D gene ambiguous. Germline lookup yields CDR1 SGHTA and CDR2 FQGNSA. CDR3 length equals 12 residues. V lost 4 bases, J lost 6 bases, and 8 bases lay in between. CDR3 sequence reads: CASSSKRDTQYF. The CDR3 DNA sequence: TGTGCCAGCAGCTCAAAAAGGGATACGCAGTATTTT.

The chain carries TRBV27 and TRBJ1-1, with D tentatively TRBD1 (5 bases). This CDR3 contains 14 residues. The V and J ends lost 2 bases and 5 bases respectively, with 12 bases between them. Germline CDR1 reads MNHEY; CDR2 reads SMNVEV (reference sequence). The CDR3, as DNA: TGTGCCAGCAGTTTAAATGTGGGGGGTACTGAAGCTTTCTTT. It specifies CASSLNVGGTEAFF.

This clonotype has a count of ten or more. The chain joins TRBV20-1 to TRBJ1-5, with D uncertain. Germline lookup yields CDR1 DFQATT and CDR2 SNEGSKA (reference sequence). V lost 3 bases and J lost 1, with 7 bases in between. There are 13 residues in the CDR3. Written as DNA, the CDR3 is TGCAGTGCTAGTGGACGGAGCAATCAGCCCCAGCATTTT. Amino acid sequence: CSASGRSNQPQHF.

The V call is TRBV28, the J call TRBJ2-1; TRBD2 matches at 8 bases. The CDR3 is made up of 14 amino acids. Trimming cost V 9 bases and J 4 bases; bases outside gene matches: 8. Germline CDR1 MDHEN, CDR2 SYDVKM. The CDR3 reads CASCSGREYNEQFF. DNA for the CDR3: TGTGCCAGTTGCAGCGGGAGAGAGTACAATGAGCAGTTCTTC.

This clonotype came up a few times. The gene calls are TRBV9 and TRBJ2-5; perhaps TRBD2 as D (6 bases). CDR1 and CDR2 from the germline V gene are SGDLS and YYNGEE. V was pared by 4 bases and J by 5 bases, with 18 bases between. The CDR3 covers 15 residues. CDR3 residues: CASSLTEGRRETQYF. CDR3 nucleotide sequence: TGTGCCAGCAGCCTTACGGAAGGGAGGAGGGAGACCCAGTACTTC.

This clonotype was seen repeatedly, ten times or more. The chain uses TRBV6-2 or TRBV6-3 and TRBJ2-7, with TRBD1 identical over 8 bases. The V segment lost 5 bases and the J segment 0 bases; nucleotides outside the gene matches: 6. From germline, CDR1 is MNHEY and CDR2 SVGEGT. This CDR3 is built from 15 residues. Written as DNA, the CDR3 is TGTGCCAGCAGTGAGACAGGGGTGACCTCCTACGAGCAGTACGTC. Its translation is CASSETGVTSYEQYV.

This clonotype occurred many times. The rearrangement uses TRBV20-1 and TRBJ2-5; D could derive from TRBD1 or TRBD2 (7 bases each). Trimming left V 6 bases short and J 3 bases short, with 11 bases between. CDR1 and CDR2 from the germline V gene are DFQATT and SNEGSKA (reference sequence). The CDR3 spans 12 residues. CDR3 bases: TGCAGTGCCAGGGGGGGTAAAGAGACCCAGTACTTC. Amino acids: CSARGGKETQYF.

This clonotype was recorded a few times. V is TRBV28 and J is TRBJ2-2, with a possible D match to TRBD1 (6 bases). There are 17 residues in the CDR3. Between the trimmed V and J ends, which lost 3 bases and 5 bases, there was a span of 19 bases. The germline gives CDR1 MDHEN, CDR2 SYDVKM. The DNA of the CDR3 is TGTGCCAGCAGTTTTCTGGCTCAGAGGGGGAAAACCGGGGAGCTGTTTTTT. It specifies CASSFLAQRGKTGELFF.